This T cell receptor beta chain was documented in a study of T cell clonotyping in hematopoietic cell transplantation (dated by TCRdb to the early 2020s). Study-wide context: A total of roughly 130 blood samples were collected in the study from around 40 consecutive transplant recipients and their related donors. Patients were recruited between 2015 and January 2017 and followed until late 2020 or death.

CDR1 and CDR2 are read off the germline V gene as SGHDN and FVKESK. Including the terminal cysteine and phenylalanine, the CDR3 comprises 12 residues. The retained sequence is limited to the CDR3, 36 bases, with the frame set at the first base. Blood samples for TCR beta sequencing were given by related transplant donors. Nuclei Lysis Solution was used to extract genomic DNA from fresh or cryopreserved unfractionated peripheral blood mononuclear cells. As for this clone: It has no known antigen specificity. A junction boundary mismatches the germline segment, possibly from a read error.

Broader findings and caveats from the paper: After transplant, TCR diversity in recipients dropped, and pathologically expanded clonotypes climbed progressively between day 30 and day 180. The sample size was limited, and because cells were not sorted, the contributions of CD4 and CD8 repertoires could not be separated. Only a small fraction of recipient repertoires overlapped donor repertoires, with over 95% appearing de novo at the given depth. Inverse Simpson Index values from donors and from recipients before transplant predicted broader TCR repertoire diversity after transplant.

The immunoSEQ assay, a bias-controlled multiplex PCR using V- and J-specific primers, was used to amplify TCR beta CDR3 regions from genomic DNA. In a second PCR step, the CDR3 amplicons were tagged with a proprietary barcode plus Illumina adapter sequences. An Illumina MiSeq instrument was used to sequence the CDR3 libraries. The paper's data handling went like this. Export and quality control were done with immunoSEQ Analyzer 3.0, while downstream analyses used R Bioconductor and Immunarch. Only productive rearrangements in the normalized downsampled data set were used to calculate repertoire metrics. Clonotypes larger than 5 templates in the normalized cohort were defined as pathologically expanded. Repertoire diversity was measured with the Inverse Simpson Index. To capture all clonotypes, the CMV-specificity analyses were run on the non-normalized data set. Held by TCRdb, this immuneACCESS table contains in-frame sequences only and omits some clones. Under half of the omission traces to an unresolved V gene where checked; the cause of the rest is unknown. For V, J and clone size, that table is used; D and trimming come from the DNA. This sample comprises 35,000 to 45,000 clones, roughly 94% of them detected only once. Jointly, the top ten make up over 0.65% of the sample.

The sequenced material came from peripheral blood mononuclear cells. The TCR originated in a woman in her forties or fifties in good health. Some clones in this sample may be carry-over from other donors' samples. The sequence is built from TRBV14 and TRBJ2-1, with TRBD2 matching 7 junction bases. The nucleotide sequence is TGTGCCAGCAGCCCCTCCCCGGGACTAAGGATCTTC. Its amino acids are CASSPSPGLRIF.